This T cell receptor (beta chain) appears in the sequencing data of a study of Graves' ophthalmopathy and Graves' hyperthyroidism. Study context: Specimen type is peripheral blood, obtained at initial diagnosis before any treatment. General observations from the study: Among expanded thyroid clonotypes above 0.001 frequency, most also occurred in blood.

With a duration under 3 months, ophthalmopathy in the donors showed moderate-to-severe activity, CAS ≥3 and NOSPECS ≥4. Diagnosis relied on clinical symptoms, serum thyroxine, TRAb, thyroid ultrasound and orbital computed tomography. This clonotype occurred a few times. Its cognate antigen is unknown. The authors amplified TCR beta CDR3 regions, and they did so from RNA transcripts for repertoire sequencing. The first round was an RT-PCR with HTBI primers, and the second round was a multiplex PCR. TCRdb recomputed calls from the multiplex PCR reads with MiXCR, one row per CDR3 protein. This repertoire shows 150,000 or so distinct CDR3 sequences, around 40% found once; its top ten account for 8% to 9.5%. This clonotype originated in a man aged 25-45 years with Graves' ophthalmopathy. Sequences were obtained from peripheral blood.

CDR3 region: CGMDPNYGYTF. The DNA of the CDR3 is TGTGGCATGGATCCTAACTATGGCTACACCTTC. V is TRBV28 and J is TRBJ1-2; D gene ambiguous. CDR1 and CDR2 from the germline V gene are MDHEN and SYDVKM. This CDR3 comprises 11 residues.